Each of the 17 T cell receptor beta chains below was sequenced from the same sample in a study of T cell repertoires in cytomegalovirus infection. TCRdb used MiXCR to reprocess the reads, holding one entry per CDR3 protein. The sample includes hundreds of thousands of distinct CDR3 sequences, 40% to 50% seen only once; the top ten take just under 45%. These receptors' targets are unknown. The starting material was cultured PBMCs, obtained from culture after CMV antigen stimulation. Source of these receptors: a human donor in good health (CMV status not recorded). Some clones in this sample may be carry-over from other donors' samples.

The CDR3 nucleotides read TGTGCCAGTGGGAAAGGACGGGATGGGACTGAAGCTTTCTTT. Residues: CASGKGRDGTEAFF. The rearrangement joins TRBV19 to TRBJ1-1; D is ambiguous. The CDR3 length is 14 residues. Germline V CDR1 and CDR2: LNHDA, SQIVND (reference sequence). The V end was cut by 8 bases, the J end by 5 bases, with 18 bases between.

The rearrangement uses TRBV7-2 and TRBJ1-2; D is unclear. Trimming took 3 bases from V and 7 from J, leaving 15 bases between them. Germline V gene data show CDR1 as SGHTA and CDR2 as FQGNSA. This CDR3 comprises 14 residues. CDR3 in amino acids: CASSFKVLGSGYTF. CDR3 nucleotide sequence: TGTGCCAGCAGCTTTAAAGTTTTGGGGAGTGGCTACACCTTC.

The chain employs TRBV2 and TRBJ2-4; maybe TRBD2 (6 bases). The germline V and J ends were trimmed by 5 bases and 0 bases, with 26 bases remaining between them. This CDR3 contains 20 residues. The V gene's germline CDR1 is SNHLY and CDR2 FYNNEI. CDR3 in DNA: TGTGCCAGCAGTCGGGACTTCCCGGGCGGGGTCAAACTAGCCAAAAACATTCAGTACTTC. The encoded protein is CASSRDFPGGVKLAKNIQYF.

A few counts support this clonotype. An end of the junction does not agree with germline; a read error may underlie this. This chain links TRBV12-3 or TRBV12-4 with TRBJ2-2, with 11 positions matching TRBD2. This CDR3 is built from 14 residues. The chain's CDR3 is CASSVAGGSGELFF. The DNA for the CDR3 is TGTGCCAGCAGTGTAGCGGGAGGGTCCGGGGAGCTGTTTTTT.

This rearrangement joins TRBV2 to TRBJ2-7, with D maybe TRBD2 (5 bases). Germline V CDR1 and CDR2: SNHLY, FYNNEI. V lost 4 bases, J lost 0 bases, and 16 bases lay in between. CDR3 length equals 16 residues. CDR3 sequence: CASSGRGMGSSYEQYF. The CDR3 region has the DNA TGTGCCAGCAGTGGGAGAGGGATGGGGAGCTCCTACGAGCAGTACTTC.

J is TRBJ2-1 and V is TRBV6-2 or TRBV6-3, with TRBD2 matching 10 bases. In germline, CDR1 is MNHEY, CDR2 SVGEGT. J was trimmed by 4 bases and V by 6 bases; bases with no gene match: 12. This CDR3 has 17 residues. CDR3 coding DNA: TGTGCCAGCAGCCCCGTCCCCGGGACTAGCGTATACAATGAGCAGTTCTTC. This encodes CASSPVPGTSVYNEQFF.

The genes are TRBV7-8 and TRBJ2-5; D is perhaps TRBD1 (5 bases). The V end lost 8 bases, the J end lost 2 bases, and 15 bases lay between the germline ends. CDR3 length: 14 residues. Germline V lookup: CDR1 SGHVS, CDR2 FQNEAQ. The CDR3 DNA follows: TGTGCCAGCGCAAGGGGCAGTTTTCAAGAGACCCAGTACTTC. It translates to CASARGSFQETQYF.

This chain uses TRBV7-9 with TRBJ2-7, with a possible D match to TRBD1 (6 bases). V was pared by 3 bases and J by 1 base, with 13 bases between. This CDR3 has 15 residues. Germline lookup yields CDR1 SEHNR and CDR2 FQNEAQ (reference sequence). CDR3 protein: CASSFGRGKSYEQYF. CDR3 nucleotide sequence: TGTGCCAGCAGCTTCGGCAGGGGAAAATCCTACGAGCAGTACTTC.

The chain couples TRBV19 to TRBJ2-7; weak D call: TRBD2 (6 bases). V dropped 5 bases and J dropped 6 bases, with 20 bases sitting between them. This CDR3 is 15 amino acids long. CDR1 and CDR2 (germline): LNHDA, SQIVND (reference sequence). The CDR3 DNA reads as TGTGCCAGTAGTCACCCTGGCGGGAATAAAGGCGAGCAGTACTTC. Its protein is CASSHPGGNKGEQYF.

The sample holds a few counts of this clonotype. This rearrangement joins TRBV7-2 to TRBJ1-1, with D perhaps matching TRBD1 (5 bases). The V end lost 1 base, the J end lost 0 bases, and 9 bases lay between the germline ends. The CDR3 runs to 15 residues. Per germline, CDR1 SGHTA and CDR2 FQGNSA. This chain's CDR3 is CASSLDRFMNTEAFF. The CDR3 DNA sequence: TGTGCCAGCAGCTTAGACAGGTTCATGAACACTGAAGCTTTCTTT.

In DNA form, the CDR3 reads TGTGCCAGCAGTAGAGCGGGAGGGAGGAACACCGGGGAGCTGTTTTTT. Amino acid sequence: CASSRAGGRNTGELFF. V and J are TRBV12-3 or TRBV12-4 and TRBJ2-2; 10 nucleotides line up with TRBD2. The J segment lost 1 base and the V segment lost 5 bases, leaving 4 bases of the junction unmatched. The CDR3 extends over 16 amino acids.

The rearrangement uses TRBV12-3 or TRBV12-4 and TRBJ1-6, with a weak D call TRBD1 (5 bases). This CDR3 comprises 15 residues. V gave up 2 bases and J gave up 14 bases, with 19 bases separating them. The CDR3: CASSLFDRPIQALHF. The CDR3 region has the DNA TGTGCCAGCAGTTTATTCGACAGACCAATTCAGGCCCTCCACTTT.

This clonotype was counted once. The chain couples TRBV2 to TRBJ2-5; D remains unclear. The CDR3 loop spans 11 amino acids. Germline lookup yields CDR1 SNHLY and CDR2 FYNNEI. Trimming removed 7 bases at V and 3 bases at J, with 6 bases between. CDR3 residues: CASIEEETQYF. CDR3 DNA sequence: TGTGCCAGCATAGAAGAAGAGACCCAGTACTTC.

In this sample, this clonotype turned up a few times. The rearrangement uses TRBV7-2 and TRBJ2-7; 13 bases are shared with TRBD2. V was clipped by 5 bases and J by 0 bases; unmatched bases: 4. CDR1 is SGHTA, CDR2 FQGNSA, per germline. CDR3 length: 16 residues. The CDR3 loop reads CASSRRLAGGSYEQYF. DNA of the CDR3: TGTGCCAGCAGCCGGAGACTAGCGGGAGGCTCCTACGAGCAGTACTTC.

This chain links TRBV27 with TRBJ2-5; TRBD2 matches at 11 bases. The V gene's germline CDR1 is MNHEY and CDR2 SMNVEV (reference sequence). CDR3 length: 15 amino acids. With 6 bases clipped from V and 4 bases from J, the junction kept 7 bases outside the gene matches. The CDR3 region is CASSLTTSGRETQYF. The CDR3 DNA reads as TGTGCCAGCAGCCTTACCACTAGCGGGAGAGAGACCCAGTACTTC.

This clonotype was seen only once. The chain employs TRBV6-6 and TRBJ2-1; no firm D call. Germline CDR1 and CDR2: MNHNY and SVGAGI (reference sequence). This CDR3 is 14 amino acids long. V lost 7 bases to trimming and J lost 2 bases, with 12 bases between them. CDR3 DNA sequence: TGTGCCAGCACCCCAAACGAGCCCTACAATGAGCAGTTCTTC. This encodes CASTPNEPYNEQFF.

This chain uses TRBV20-1 with TRBJ2-1; D remains unclear. The CDR3 is 12 amino acids. Trimming took 1 base from V and 4 from J, leaving 5 bases between them. Germline-derived CDR1 and CDR2 are DFQATT and SNEGSKA (reference sequence). As DNA, the CDR3 is TGCAGTGCTAGAGGCCAGTACAATGAGCAGTTCTTC. It translates to CSARGQYNEQFF.